A selection of T cell receptor beta chains follows, all from one sample in a study of T cell responses to AZD1222 COVID-19 vaccine. This table comes from immunoSEQ multiplex PCR, and its TCRdb copy is limited to in-frame clones, with some not included. The sample shows 95,000 to 130,000 clones, more than 85% of them seen only once. This specimen was peripheral blood, taken on day 0 of AZD1222 vaccination. Source of these receptors: an adult in good health. The CDR3 runs from the conserved cysteine through the conserved F or W. The D gene is left open where the match is weak.

TRBV3-1/TRBV3-2	TRBJ2-7	NA	15	CASSPPGSSSYEQYF
TRBV28	TRBJ1-1	TRBD1	14	CASSSGQGDTEAFF
TRBV24-1	TRBJ2-3	NA	13	CATSDFGEDTQYF
TRBV2	TRBJ2-7	TRBD2	14	CASKGTSGRDEQYF
TRBV5-1	TRBJ2-5	TRBD2	15	CASSLASGGQETQYF
TRBV5-4	TRBJ2-1	NA	14	CASSPIGGKSLQFF
TRBV6-5	TRBJ2-4	NA	11	CASSQGRIQYF
TRBV6-5	TRBJ1-2	NA	15	CASSYSIRSSYGYTF
TRBV28	TRBJ2-1	TRBD1	13	CASSEGQSNEQFF
TRBV19	TRBJ1-1	NA	14	CASNPTGRDTEAFF
TRBV7-2	TRBJ2-1	NA	15	CASSSTPGTPGEQFF
TRBV5-1	TRBJ2-2	NA	14	CASSLPSGTGELFF
TRBV6-5	TRBJ1-5	NA	14	CASSYSGGQGPQHF
TRBV21-1	TRBJ1-4	NA	13	CASSKGLGEKLFF
TRBV7-2	TRBJ1-2	TRBD1	14	CASSPQGQGEGYTF
TRBV28	TRBJ1-1	NA	12	CASSWKNTEAFF
TRBV28	TRBJ2-2	TRBD2	17	CASSRDSGRLLPGELFF
TRBV18	TRBJ1-1	TRBD1	12	CASSLGQGEAFF
TRBV5-1	TRBJ1-1	NA	13	CASSLEHNTEAFF
TRBV14	TRBJ2-1	TRBD1	15	CASSHGQGTYNEQFF
TRBV19	TRBJ1-5	TRBD1	14	CASSPGTERQPQHF
TRBV13	TRBJ1-5	TRBD1	13	CASSQTGERAQHF
TRBV28	TRBJ2-3	NA	15	CASSSPHGGTDTQYF
TRBV5-1	TRBJ1-4	NA	17	CASSRSGGSWAKEKLFF
TRBV27	TRBJ1-5	NA	13	CASSPLTNQPQHF
TRBV7-9	TRBJ1-2	NA	19	CASSLTFREGGYVNYGYTF
TRBV4-1	TRBJ1-5	NA	14	CASSQDSGFRPQHF
TRBV28	TRBJ2-3	NA	16	CASSSVWGSSTDTQYF
TRBV24-1	TRBJ2-1	TRBD2	15	CATSDPSGGYNEQFF
TRBV6-4	TRBJ2-3	NA	14	CASSTGTETDTQYF
TRBV7-9	TRBJ1-2	NA	15	CASSLAPQENYGYTF
TRBV6-5	TRBJ1-6	TRBD1	15	CASSPRTGGGSPLHF
TRBV5-1	TRBJ2-2	TRBD2	15	CASSLVSSGSGELFF
TRBV30	TRBJ1-5	NA	12	CASTEGNQPQHF
TRBV10-3	TRBJ1-5	NA	16	CAISEVWQVRDQPQHF
TRBV5-1	TRBJ1-3	TRBD1	16	CASSLAGTGYGNTIYF
TRBV11-3	TRBJ2-1	TRBD2	16	CASSPGLAGAYNEQFF
TRBV9	TRBJ1-6	NA	14	CASSVREVNSPLHF
TRBV25-1	TRBJ1-1	NA	17	CASSELEGVLANTEAFF
TRBV6-6	TRBJ1-5	NA	15	CASSYGVLYNQPQHF
TRBV5-1	TRBJ1-2	TRBD1	14	CASSLTTGVYGYTF
TRBV6-5	TRBJ1-2	TRBD1	13	CASSPGGGYGYTF
TRBV10-3	TRBJ2-7	TRBD2	17	CAISETTSGSYTYEQYF
TRBV2	TRBJ2-2	TRBD2	15	CASSVLAQNTGELFF